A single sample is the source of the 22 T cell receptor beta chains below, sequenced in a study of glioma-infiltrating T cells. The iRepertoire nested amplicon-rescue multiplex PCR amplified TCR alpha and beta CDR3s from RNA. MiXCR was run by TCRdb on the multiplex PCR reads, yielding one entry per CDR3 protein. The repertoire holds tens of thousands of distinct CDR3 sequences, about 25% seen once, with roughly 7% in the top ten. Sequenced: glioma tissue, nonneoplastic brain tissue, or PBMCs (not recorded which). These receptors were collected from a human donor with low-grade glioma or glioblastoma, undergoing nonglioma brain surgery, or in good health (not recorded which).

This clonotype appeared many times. CDR3 sequence (DNA): TGTGCCAGCAGCTTAGCGATAGCGGGAGTCAATGAGCAGTTCTTC. This translates into CASSLAIAGVNEQFF. The chain uses TRBV7-8 and TRBJ2-1; 9 bases align to TRBD2. This CDR3 is 15 amino acids long. After removal of 0 bases from V and 6 bases from J, the junction contained 3 bases not matched to a gene. Germline CDR1 and CDR2: SGHVS and FQNEAQ.

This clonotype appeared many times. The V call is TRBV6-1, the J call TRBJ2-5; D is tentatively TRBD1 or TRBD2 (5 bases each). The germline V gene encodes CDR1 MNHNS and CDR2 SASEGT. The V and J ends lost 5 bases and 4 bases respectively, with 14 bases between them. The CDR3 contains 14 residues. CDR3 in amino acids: CASSRPGRRETQYF. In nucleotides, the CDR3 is TGTGCCAGCAGTAGGCCGGGACGTCGAGAGACCCAGTACTTC.

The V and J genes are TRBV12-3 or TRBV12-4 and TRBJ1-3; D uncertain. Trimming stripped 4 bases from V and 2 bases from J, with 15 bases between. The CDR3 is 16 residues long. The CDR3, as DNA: TGTGCCAGCAGTTCCCGGGGTGTTATGCCTGGAAACACCATATATTTT. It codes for CASSSRGVMPGNTIYF.

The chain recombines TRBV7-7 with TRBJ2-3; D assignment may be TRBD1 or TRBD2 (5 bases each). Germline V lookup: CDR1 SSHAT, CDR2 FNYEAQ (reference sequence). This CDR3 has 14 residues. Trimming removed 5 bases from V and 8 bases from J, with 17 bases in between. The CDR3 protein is CASSAAVGTGTQYF. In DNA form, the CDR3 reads TGTGCCAGCAGCGCAGCAGTGGGGACGGGTACGCAGTATTTT.

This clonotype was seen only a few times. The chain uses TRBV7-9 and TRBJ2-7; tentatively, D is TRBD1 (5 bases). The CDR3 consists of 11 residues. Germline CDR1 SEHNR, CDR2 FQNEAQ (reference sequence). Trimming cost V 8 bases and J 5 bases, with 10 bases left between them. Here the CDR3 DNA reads TGTGCCAGCCGTGGGGCTGACGAGCAGTACTTC. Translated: CASRGADEQYF.

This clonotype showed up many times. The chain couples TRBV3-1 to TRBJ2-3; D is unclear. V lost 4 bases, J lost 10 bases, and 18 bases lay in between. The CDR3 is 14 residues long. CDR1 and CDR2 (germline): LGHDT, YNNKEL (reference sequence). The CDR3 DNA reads TGTGCCAGCAGCCCGTCGAACGGACCGGGTCCGCAGTATTTT. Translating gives CASSPSNGPGPQYF.

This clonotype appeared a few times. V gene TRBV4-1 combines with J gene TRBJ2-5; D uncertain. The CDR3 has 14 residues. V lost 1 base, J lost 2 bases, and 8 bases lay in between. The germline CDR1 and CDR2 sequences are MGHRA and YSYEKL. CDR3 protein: CASSQGARQETQYF. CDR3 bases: TGCGCCAGCAGCCAAGGGGCTAGGCAAGAGACCCAGTACTTC.

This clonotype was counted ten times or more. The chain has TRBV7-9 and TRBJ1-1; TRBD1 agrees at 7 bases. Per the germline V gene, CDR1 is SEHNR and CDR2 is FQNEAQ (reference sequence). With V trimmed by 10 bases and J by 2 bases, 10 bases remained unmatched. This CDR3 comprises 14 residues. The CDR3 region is CATRDRQLNTEAFF. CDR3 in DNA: TGTGCCACCAGGGACAGACAGCTTAACACTGAAGCTTTCTTT.

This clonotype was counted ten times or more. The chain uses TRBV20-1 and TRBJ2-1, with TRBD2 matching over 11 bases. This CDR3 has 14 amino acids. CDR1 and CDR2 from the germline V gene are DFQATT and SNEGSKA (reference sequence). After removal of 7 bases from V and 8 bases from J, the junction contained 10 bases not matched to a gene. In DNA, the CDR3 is TGCAGTGTTATTACTAGCGGGAGAGGCTATGAGCAGTTCTTC. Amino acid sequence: CSVITSGRGYEQFF.

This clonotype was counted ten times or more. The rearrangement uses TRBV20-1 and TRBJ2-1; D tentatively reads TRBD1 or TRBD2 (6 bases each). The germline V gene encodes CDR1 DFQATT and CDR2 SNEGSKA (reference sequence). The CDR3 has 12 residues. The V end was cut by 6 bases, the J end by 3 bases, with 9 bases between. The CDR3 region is CSARGLYNEQFF. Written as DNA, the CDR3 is TGCAGTGCCAGGGGACTCTACAATGAGCAGTTCTTC.

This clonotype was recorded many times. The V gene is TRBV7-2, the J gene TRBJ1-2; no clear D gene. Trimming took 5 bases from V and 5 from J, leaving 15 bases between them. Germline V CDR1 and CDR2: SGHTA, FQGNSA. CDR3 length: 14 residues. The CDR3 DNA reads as TGTGCCAGCAGCCGGGCGGGCAGTACTTATGGCTACACCTTC. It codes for CASSRAGSTYGYTF.

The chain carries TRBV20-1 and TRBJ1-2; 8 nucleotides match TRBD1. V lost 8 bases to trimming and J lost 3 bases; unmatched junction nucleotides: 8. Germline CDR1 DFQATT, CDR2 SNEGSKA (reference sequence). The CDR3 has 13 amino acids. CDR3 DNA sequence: TGCAGTTCCCCTGGGACAGGCGACTATGGCTACACCTTC. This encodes CSSPGTGDYGYTF.

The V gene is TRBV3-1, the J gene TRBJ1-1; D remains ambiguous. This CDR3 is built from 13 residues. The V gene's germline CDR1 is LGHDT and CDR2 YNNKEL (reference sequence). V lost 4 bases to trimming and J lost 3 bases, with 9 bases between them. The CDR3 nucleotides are TGTGCCAGCAGCCCCTTCCGGGACACTGAAGCTTTCTTT. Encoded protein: CASSPFRDTEAFF.

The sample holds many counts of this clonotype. CDR3 in amino acids: CASSPLNTEAFF. The CDR3 nucleotides read TGTGCCAGCTCCCCCCTGAACACTGAAGCTTTCTTT. V gene TRBV18 combines with J gene TRBJ1-1; D gene unclear. CDR3 size: 12 residues. Per the germline V gene, CDR1 is KGHSH and CDR2 is LQKENI. Trimming cost V 6 bases and J 0 bases, with 5 bases left between them.

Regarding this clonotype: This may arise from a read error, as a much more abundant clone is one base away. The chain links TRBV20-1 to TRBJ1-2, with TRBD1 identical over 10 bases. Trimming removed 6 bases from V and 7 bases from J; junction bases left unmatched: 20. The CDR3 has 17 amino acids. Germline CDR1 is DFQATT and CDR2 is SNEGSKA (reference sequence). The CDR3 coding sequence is TGCAGTGCCACCTCACCGGACAGGGGGGCGTTCTTAGGTGGCTACACCTTC. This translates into CSATSPDRGAFLGGYTF.

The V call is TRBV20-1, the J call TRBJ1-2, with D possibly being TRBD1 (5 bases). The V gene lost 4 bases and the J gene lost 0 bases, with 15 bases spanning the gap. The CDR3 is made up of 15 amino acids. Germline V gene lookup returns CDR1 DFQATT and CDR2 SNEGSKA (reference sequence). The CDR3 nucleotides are TGCAGTGCTACCACAAGACAGCATACTAACTATGGCTACACCTTC. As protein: CSATTRQHTNYGYTF.

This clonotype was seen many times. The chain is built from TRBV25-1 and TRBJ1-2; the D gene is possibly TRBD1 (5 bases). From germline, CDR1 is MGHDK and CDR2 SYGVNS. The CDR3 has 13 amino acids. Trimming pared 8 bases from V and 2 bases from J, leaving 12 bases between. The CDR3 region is CASHNGGNYGYTF. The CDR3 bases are TGTGCCAGCCACAACGGGGGAAACTATGGCTACACCTTC.

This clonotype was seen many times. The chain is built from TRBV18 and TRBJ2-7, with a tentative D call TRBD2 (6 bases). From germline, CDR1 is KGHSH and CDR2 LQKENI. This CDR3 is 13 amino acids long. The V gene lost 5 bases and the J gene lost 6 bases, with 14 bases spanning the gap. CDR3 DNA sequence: TGTGCCAGCTCATCTGGACTATTCCCCGAGCAGTACTTC. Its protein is CASSSGLFPEQYF.

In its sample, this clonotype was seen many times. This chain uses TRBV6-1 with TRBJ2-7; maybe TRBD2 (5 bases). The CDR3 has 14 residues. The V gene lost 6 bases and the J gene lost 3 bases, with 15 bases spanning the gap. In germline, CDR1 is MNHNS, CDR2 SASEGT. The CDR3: CASRVRGQYYEQYF. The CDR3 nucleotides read TGTGCCAGCAGAGTACGAGGGCAGTACTACGAGCAGTACTTC.

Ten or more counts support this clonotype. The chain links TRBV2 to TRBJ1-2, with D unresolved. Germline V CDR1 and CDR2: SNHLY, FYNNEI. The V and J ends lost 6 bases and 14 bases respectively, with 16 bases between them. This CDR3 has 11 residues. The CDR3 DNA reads TGTGCCAGCAGCCTCGCTACCCCCGGGACCTTC. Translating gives CASSLATPGTF.

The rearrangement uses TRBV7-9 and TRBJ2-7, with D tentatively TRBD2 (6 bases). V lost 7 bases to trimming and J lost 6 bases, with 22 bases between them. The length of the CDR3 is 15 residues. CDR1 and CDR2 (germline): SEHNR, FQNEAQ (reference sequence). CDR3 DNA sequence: TGTGCCAGCACCCCGGTCGGGGGAAGCAAGGGCGAGCAGTACTTC. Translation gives CASTPVGGSKGEQYF.

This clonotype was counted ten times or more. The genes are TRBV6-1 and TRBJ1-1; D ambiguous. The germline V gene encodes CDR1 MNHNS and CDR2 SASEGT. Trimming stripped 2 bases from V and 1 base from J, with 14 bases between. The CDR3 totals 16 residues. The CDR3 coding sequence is TGTGCCAGCAGTGAACTTTGGAGACAACAGAACACTGAAGCTTTCTTT. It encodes CASSELWRQQNTEAFF.